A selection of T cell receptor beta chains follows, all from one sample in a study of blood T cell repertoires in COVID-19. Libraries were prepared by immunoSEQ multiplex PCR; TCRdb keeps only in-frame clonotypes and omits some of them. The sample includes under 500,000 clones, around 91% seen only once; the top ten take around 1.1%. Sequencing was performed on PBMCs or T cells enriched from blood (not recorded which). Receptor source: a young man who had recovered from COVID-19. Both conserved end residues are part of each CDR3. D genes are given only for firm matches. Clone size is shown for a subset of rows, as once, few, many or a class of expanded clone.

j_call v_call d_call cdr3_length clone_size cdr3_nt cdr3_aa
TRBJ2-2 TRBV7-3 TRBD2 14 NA TGTGCCAGCAGACCTAGCGGGAGGACCGGGGAGCTGTTTTTT CASRPSGRTGELFF
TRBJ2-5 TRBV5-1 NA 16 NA TGCGCCAGCAGCCTCGGACTACTCGGAGTTGAAGAGACCCAGTACTTC CASSLGLLGVEETQYF
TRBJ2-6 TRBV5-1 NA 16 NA TGCGCCAGCAGCGGCGGACAGCTCTCTGGGGCCAACGTCCTGACTTTC CASSGGQLSGANVLTF
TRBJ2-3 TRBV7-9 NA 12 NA TGTGCCAGCAGCCGCACCCAGGAAGAGCAGTATTTT CASSRTQEEQYF
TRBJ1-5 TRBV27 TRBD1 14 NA TGTGCCAGCAACGACAGGGGGACTGATCAGCCCCAGCATTTT CASNDRGTDQPQHF
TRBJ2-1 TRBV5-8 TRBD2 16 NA TGTGCCAGCAGCTTGTATTCCCTAGCGGGGTACAATGAGCAGTTCTTC CASSLYSLAGYNEQFF
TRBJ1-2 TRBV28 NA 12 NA TGTGCCAGCAGTTTCACCAGCTATGGCTACACCTTC CASSFTSYGYTF
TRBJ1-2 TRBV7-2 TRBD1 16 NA TGTGCCAGCAGCTTAGGGGGGACAGGGGGCAACTATGGCTACACCTTC CASSLGGTGGNYGYTF
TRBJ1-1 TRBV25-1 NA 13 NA TGTGCCAGCACAAGACAGAGTAACACTGAAGCTTTCTTT CASTRQSNTEAFF
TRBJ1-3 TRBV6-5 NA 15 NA TGTGCCAGCAGGGAGAGTCGTGGGTCTGGAAACACCATATATTTT CASRESRGSGNTIYF
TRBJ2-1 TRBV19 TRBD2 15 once TGTGCCAGTAGTACCGGACTAGCGGAATACAATGAGCAGTTCTTC CASSTGLAEYNEQFF
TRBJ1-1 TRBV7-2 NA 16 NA TGTGCCAGCAGCTCAAGGCCCCAGGGTGTGAGGACTGAAGCTTTCTTT CASSSRPQGVRTEAFF
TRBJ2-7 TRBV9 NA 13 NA TGTGCCAGCAGCTGGAGGGGGCCCTACGAGCAGTACTTC CASSWRGPYEQYF
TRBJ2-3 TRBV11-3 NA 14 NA TGTGCCAGCAGCCCGCTGAGGAGCACAGATACGCAGTATTTT CASSPLRSTDTQYF
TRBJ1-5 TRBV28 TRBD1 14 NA TGTGCCAACTCAGGACAGGGATCAACTCAGCCCCAGCATTTT CANSGQGSTQPQHF
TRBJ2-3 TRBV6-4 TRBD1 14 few TGTGCCAGCAGGGGGGACAGGGCCGGGGATACGCAGTATTTT CASRGDRAGDTQYF
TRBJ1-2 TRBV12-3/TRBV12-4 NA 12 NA TGTGCCAGCAGTTTTATGTCGTATGGCTACACCTTC CASSFMSYGYTF
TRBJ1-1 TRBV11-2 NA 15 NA TGTGCCAGCAGCTTAGAGGGGCGCCCGAACACTGAAGCTTTCTTT CASSLEGRPNTEAFF
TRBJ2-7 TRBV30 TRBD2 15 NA TGTGCCTGGAGCCCTAGCGGGAGAAGGACCTACGAGCAGTACTTC CAWSPSGRRTYEQYF
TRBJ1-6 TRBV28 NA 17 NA TGTGCCAGCAGCCGAGCGGGGGATCTTGGATATAATTCACCCCTCCACTTT CASSRAGDLGYNSPLHF
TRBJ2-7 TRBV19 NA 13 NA TGTGCCAGTAGTATGGGGCAGGGCTACGAGCAGTACTTC CASSMGQGYEQYF
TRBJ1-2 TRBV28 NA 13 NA TGTGCCAGCAGGAGTGGAGGGTACTATGGCTACACCTTC CASRSGGYYGYTF
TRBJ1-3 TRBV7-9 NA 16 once TGTGCCAGCAGCTCGACCGCCCAGGGGCTAGGAAACACCATATATTTT CASSSTAQGLGNTIYF
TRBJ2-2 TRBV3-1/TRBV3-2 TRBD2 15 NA TGTGCCAGCAGCGGGCGGACTAGCATCTCCGGGGAGCTGTTTTTT CASSGRTSISGELFF
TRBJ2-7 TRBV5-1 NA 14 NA TGCGCCAGCAGCTTGGATCCTAGAAATTACGAGCAGTACTTC CASSLDPRNYEQYF
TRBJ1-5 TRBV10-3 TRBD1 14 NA TGTGCCATCAGTGAGGACAGGGCTTATCAGCCCCAGCATTTT CAISEDRAYQPQHF
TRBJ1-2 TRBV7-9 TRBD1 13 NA TGTGCCAGCAGGGGACAGGGGGACCAGCCAGCCACCTTC CASRGQGDQPATF
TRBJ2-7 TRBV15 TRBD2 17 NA TGTGCCACCAGCAGGCGAACTAGCGGGAGTGGTGGGTACGAGCAGTACTTC CATSRRTSGSGGYEQYF
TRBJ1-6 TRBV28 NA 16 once TGTGCCAGCAGCTCCACTCAAGACTTTCCAGACTCACCCCTCCACTTT CASSSTQDFPDSPLHF
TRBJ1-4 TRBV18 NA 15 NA TGTGCCAGCTCCAAAGGGGGGGCGAGTGCTGAAAAACTGTTTTTT CASSKGGASAEKLFF
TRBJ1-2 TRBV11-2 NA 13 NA TGTGCCAGCAGCCCCGGGACTTTTCATGGCTACACCTTC CASSPGTFHGYTF
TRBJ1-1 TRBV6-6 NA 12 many TGTGCCAGCAGTTACTCGTCGGCTGAAGCTTTCTTT CASSYSSAEAFF
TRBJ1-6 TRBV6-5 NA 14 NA TGTGCCAGCACCATCGCCGGGTATAATTCACCCCTCCACTTT CASTIAGYNSPLHF
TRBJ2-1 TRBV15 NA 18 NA TGTGCCACCAGCAGAGATCTCAGCGGAACGAGCTCCTACAATGAGCAGTTCTTC CATSRDLSGTSSYNEQFF
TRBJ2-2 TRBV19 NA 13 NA TGTGCCAGCATGCCGGCGAACACCGGGGAGCTGTTTTTT CASMPANTGELFF
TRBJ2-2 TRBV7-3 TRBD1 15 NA TGTGCCAGCAGCTCTGGGACAGGGCGCACCGGGGAGCTGTTTTTT CASSSGTGRTGELFF
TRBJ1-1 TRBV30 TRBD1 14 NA TGTGCCTGGAGTTCCCGGACAGGCGGCCGGAGAGCTTTCTTT CAWSSRTGGRRAFF
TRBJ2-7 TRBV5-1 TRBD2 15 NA TGCGCCAGCAGCTTGGTAGCGGGTAGCGCCTACGAGCAGTACTTC CASSLVAGSAYEQYF
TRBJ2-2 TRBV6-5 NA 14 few TGTGCCAGCAGTCCGGTCCTGCCCACCGGGGAGCTGTTTTTT CASSPVLPTGELFF
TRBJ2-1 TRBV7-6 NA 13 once TGTGCCAGCAGCTTAGACGGGGTCAATGAGCAGTTCTTC CASSLDGVNEQFF
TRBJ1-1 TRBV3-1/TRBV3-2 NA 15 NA TGTGCCAGCAGCCAAGCGAACCACATGAACACTGAAGCTTTCTTT CASSQANHMNTEAFF
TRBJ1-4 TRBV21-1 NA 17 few TGTGCCAGCAGCAACCGGGGCGGGGGGTCGGCTAATGAAAAACTGTTTTTT CASSNRGGGSANEKLFF
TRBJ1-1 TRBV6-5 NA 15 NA TGTGCCAGTCAAAGGGAACAGGGAATGAACACTGAAGCTTTCTTT CASQREQGMNTEAFF
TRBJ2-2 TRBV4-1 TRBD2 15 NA TGCGCCAGCACTGAACCTAGCGGCAACACCGGGGAGCTGTTTTTT CASTEPSGNTGELFF
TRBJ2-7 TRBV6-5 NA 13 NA TGTGCCAGCAGAACACAGGGTCGCTACGAGCAGTACTTC CASRTQGRYEQYF
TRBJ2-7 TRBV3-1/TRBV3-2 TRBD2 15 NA TGTGCCAGCAGCCATGGGGCTAGCGGGACGAGGGAGCAGTACTTC CASSHGASGTREQYF
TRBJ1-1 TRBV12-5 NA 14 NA TGTGCTAGTGGGTCCCCGGGGTTACGCACTGAAGCTTTCTTT CASGSPGLRTEAFF
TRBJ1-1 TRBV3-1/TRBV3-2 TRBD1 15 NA TGTGCCAGCAGCCCCCCCGGGACAGGGAACACTGAAGCTTTCTTT CASSPPGTGNTEAFF
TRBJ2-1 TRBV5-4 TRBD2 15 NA TGTGCCAGCAGCCCGGGACTAGCGGGACTCAATGAGCAGTTCTTC CASSPGLAGLNEQFF
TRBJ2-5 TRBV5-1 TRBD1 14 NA TGCGCCAGCAGCTCCTCGACAGGGTGGGAGACCCAGTACTTC CASSSSTGWETQYF
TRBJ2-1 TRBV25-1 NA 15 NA TGTGCCAGCAGTGATTGGGGGGTATCCTACAATGAGCAGTTCTTC CASSDWGVSYNEQFF
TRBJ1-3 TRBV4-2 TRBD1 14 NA TGTGCCAGCAGCCAAACGGGACAGGGATACACCATATATTTT CASSQTGQGYTIYF
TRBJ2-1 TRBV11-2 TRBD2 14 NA TGTGCCAGCACGGGCGGGAGGGCCTACAATGAGCAGTTCTTC CASTGGRAYNEQFF
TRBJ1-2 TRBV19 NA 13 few TGTGCCAGTAGTCCGGACGAGGGCTATGGCTACACCTTC CASSPDEGYGYTF
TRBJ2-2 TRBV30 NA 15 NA TGTGCCTGGAGGGCTCCGGGACTGATCACCGGGGAGCTGTTTTTT CAWRAPGLITGELFF